These T cell receptor beta chains were read from a single sample in a study of shared clonotypes between healthy human individuals. Repertoires were generated with immunoSEQ multiplex PCR, while TCRdb's copy carries only in-frame clones and drops some. The sample holds approximately 700,000 clones; roughly 72% are singletons and the top ten take around 2%. The sample consisted of memory CD4+ T cells sorted from blood. The receptors stem from a woman aged 25 to 39 in good health. CDR3s leave out the opening cysteine and the closing phenylalanine or tryptophan. Clone sizes are given selectively: once, few, many, or a class where the clone is expanded.

v_gene,abundance,CDR3aa
TRBV10-3,few,AIRSDRGDTGELF
TRBV19,.,ASRGTGGLQEQY
TRBV28,.,ASTAPGQGNEKLF
TRBV18,.,ASSPPGLGSTEAF
TRBV19,.,ASSTQTGLSYEQY
TRBV30,.,AWSRTGYHEQY
TRBV7-8,.,ASSFDGQNHNEQF
TRBV2,.,ASSGLGLSNQPQH
TRBV25-1,.,ASSELENTGELF
TRBV28,.,ASALLGTGVNTEAF
TRBV9,.,ASSPQASNPRTDTQY
TRBV10-3,.,AITLTSGRVDNEQF
TRBV5-8,.,ASSGRAGNQKLF
TRBV10-3,once,AISESSGSYNEQF
TRBV28,.,ASSLLTGGTDTQY
TRBV5-1,once,ASSLTNGAETQY
TRBV4-2,.,ASSLFKSWGEGETQY
TRBV11-3,.,ASSLDPWSEQF
TRBV28,.,ASSLQGATDSNQPQH
TRBV19,.,ASMDRALGTEAF
TRBV5-1,.,ASSPWTGANQPQH
TRBV6-5,.,ASNHLRDTEAF
TRBV27,once,ASSSSWGLMRNEQY
TRBV5-1,.,ASRREALSGNTIY
TRBV29-1,.,SVGTAGNIQY
TRBV7-9,.,ASSISGSSYNEQF
TRBV30,.,AWSSGTGVATEAF
TRBV5-4,once,ASSRVGPDEKLF
TRBV10-3,.,AISELRDNQPQH
TRBV11-2,.,ASSLTGYNEQF
TRBV2,once,ASSEGPRSGNTIY
TRBV2,.,ASMGLGNSPLH
TRBV11-2,.,ASSLVAGGSETQY
TRBV4-1,many,ASSFLNSPDPGELF
TRBV19,few,ASSPVRQPTNEKLF
TRBV6-6,few,ASRIGQTEAF
TRBV6-5,.,ASSYSADGRLPF
TRBV7-2,.,ASSLAYRGRYT
TRBV29-1,.,SVEGRAF
TRBV5-8,.,ASSLGLAAYNEQF
TRBV5-1,.,ASSRTRLGPGDSYNEQF